This T cell receptor beta chain was obtained from a study of shared clonotypes between healthy human individuals. The repertoire was sequenced with immunoSEQ multiplex PCR; TCRdb's copy has only in-frame clones and lacks some. The data contain roughly 2.2 million clones, 85% to 95% of them seen just once; the ten biggest clones take up about 0.36%. V lost 5 bases and J 7 bases, leaving 15 bases between the germline ends. The CDR3 is made up of 15 amino acids. Germline V lookup: CDR1 MDHEN, CDR2 SYDVKM. The sequenced material came from naive CD4+ T cells from PBMCs. The subset is: CD45RA+ positively selected. This receptor was identified in a man aged 18-30 years in good health. Some clones in this sample may be carry-over from other donors' samples. The chain recombines TRBV28 with TRBJ1-6, with D possibly TRBD1 on 6 matching bases. The CDR3 nucleotides are TGTGCCAGCAGTGTTGTGGACAGAAGCAATTCACCCCTCCACTTT. Translation gives CASSVVDRSNSPLHF. The full variable domain, rest sourced from reference TRBV28 and TRBJ1-6, is DVKVTQSSRYLVKRTGEKVFLECVQDMDHENMFWYRQDPGLGLRLIYFSYDVKMKEKGDIPEGYSVSREKKERFSLILESASTNQTSMYLCASSVVDRSNSPLHFGNGTRLTVT.